The sample holds many counts of the clone carrying this T cell receptor (beta chain). Its specificity is unknown. This sample was taken from a study of response to subunit inactivated influenza vaccine. Findings of the study overall: Every seasonal influenza vaccination brings in few new T cells, the authors suggested.

One entry per CDR3 protein results from TCRdb running MiXCR on the RT-PCR reads. The table lists hundreds of thousands of distinct CDR3 sequences, roughly 8.2% of them singletons. The CDR3 has 14 residues. Germline V gene lookup returns CDR1 ENHRY and CDR2 SYGVKD. The trim removed 4 bases at V and 5 bases at J, leaving 7 bases unmatched. The origin of this receptor is a man in his fifties or sixties who received an inactivated influenza vaccine. The genes are TRBV10-3 and TRBJ2-7; the match to TRBD1 covers 8 bases. Sequenced here: PBMCs from blood, sampled less than 25 months after vaccination. The CDR3 is CAISGTGINNEQYF. CDR3 in DNA: TGTGCCATCAGTGGGACAGGGATAAACAACGAGCAGTACTTC.